The 13 T cell receptor beta chains below all came from one sample that was sequenced in a study of shared clonotypes between healthy human individuals. Measured with immunoSEQ multiplex PCR; TCRdb has only the in-frame clones, and not every one. The repertoire includes fewer than 700,000 clones, 70% to 80% of them detected once, and around 13% sits in the top ten. The sequencing input was PBMCs. The receptors come from a woman in her forties in good health. Some clones in this sample may be carry-over from other donors' samples.

As for this clone: Other DNA sequences from this sample encode an identical CDR3 as well. The chain recombines TRBV7-2 with TRBJ2-3; TRBD1 might be the D (6 bases). The CDR3 is 14 amino acids. The ends were cut back, 1 base at V and 6 bases at J, with 11 bases in the middle. CDR1 and CDR2 from the germline V gene are SGHTA and FQGNSA. The CDR3 loop is CASSLGAGVDTQYF. Here the CDR3 DNA reads TGTGCCAGCAGCTTAGGGGCAGGGGTTGATACGCAGTATTTT.

The V call is TRBV4-2, the J call TRBJ2-3; D could derive from TRBD1 or TRBD2 (6 bases each). The CDR3 extends over 16 amino acids. V was shortened by 0 bases and J by 0 bases, with 10 bases between the two germline ends. Germline assignment: CDR1 LGHNA and CDR2 YNFKEQ. The DNA of the CDR3 is TGTGCCAGCAGCCAAGAGGGGGGCAGCAGCACAGATACGCAGTATTTT. It translates to CASSQEGGSSTDTQYF.

The V gene is TRBV23-1, the J gene TRBJ2-7; D call uncertain. TRBV23-1 is an ORF, and what it does is uncertain. The V and J ends lost 0 bases and 3 bases respectively, with 12 bases between them. The CDR3 is made up of 15 amino acids. The CDR3 coding sequence is TGCGCCAGCAGTCAATCCCGGACCGGGCGCTACGAGCAGTACTTC. Its translation: CASSQSRTGRYEQYF.

Many counts were recorded for this clone. The chain has TRBV6-1 and TRBJ2-1, with 9 bases that match TRBD1. From germline, CDR1 is MNHNS and CDR2 SASEGT. This CDR3 has 14 residues. Trimming at V came to 7 bases and at J to 8 bases, leaving 9 bases not matched to a gene. CDR3 DNA sequence: TGTGCCAGCAAGGAACAGGGGGCAAGCGATGAGCAGTTCTTC. Translating gives CASKEQGASDEQFF.

This clone was observed a few times. The rearrangement joins TRBV6-6 to TRBJ2-1, with TRBD2 identical over 10 bases. With 3 bases clipped from V and 2 bases from J, the junction kept 1 base outside the gene matches. Germline V gives CDR1 MNHNY, CDR2 SVGAGI (reference sequence). The CDR3 sequence is 15 residues long. The CDR3 protein is CASSYSGRPYNEQFF. CDR3 bases: TGTGCCAGCAGTTATAGCGGGAGGCCCTACAATGAGCAGTTCTTC.

V is TRBV7-9 and J is TRBJ2-3, with D hard to call. Germline-derived CDR1 and CDR2 are SEHNR and FQNEAQ (reference sequence). CDR3 length equals 11 residues. Trimming left V 4 bases short and J 5 bases short, with 4 bases between. CDR3 amino acids: CASSWGDTQYF. The CDR3 DNA is TGTGCCAGCAGCTGGGGAGATACGCAGTATTTT. Drawing the rest from reference TRBV7-9 and TRBJ2-3, the complete variable domain is DTGVSQNPRHKITKRGQNVTFRCDPISEHNRLYWYRQTLGQGPEFLTYFQNEAQLEKSRLLSDRFSAERPKGSFSTLEIQRTEQGDSAMYLCASSWGDTQYFGPGTRLTVL.

V and J are TRBV4-1 and TRBJ1-3; the D is unclear. Trimming removed 0 bases from V and 0 bases from J, with 12 bases in between. There are 17 residues in the CDR3. Per germline, CDR1 MGHRA and CDR2 YSYEKL. The CDR3 here is CASSQDRTRGSGNTIYF. The CDR3 coding sequence is TGCGCCAGCAGCCAAGATCGGACGCGAGGCTCTGGAAACACCATATATTTT.

The chain joins TRBV27 to TRBJ2-5; no clear D gene. This CDR3 is 14 amino acids long. Germline values: CDR1 MNHEY, CDR2 SMNVEV (reference sequence). The V end was cut by 3 bases, the J end by 5 bases, with 13 bases between. The CDR3 loop is CASSLSTVVETQYF. CDR3 bases: TGTGCCAGCAGTTTGTCGACGGTAGTGGAGACCCAGTACTTC.

This clone has a handful of counts. This clone may be a read error of a much larger clone one base away. This chain connects TRBV28 to TRBJ1-4; D unresolved. Trimming removed 1 base at V and 6 bases at J, with 0 bases between. CDR3 length: 11 amino acids. Germline V CDR1 and CDR2: MDHEN, SYDVKM. Here the CDR3 reads CASSLYEKLFF. CDR3 nucleotides: TGTGCCAGCAGTTTATATGAAAAACTGTTTTTT.

The chain carries TRBV14 and TRBJ1-1, with 10 bases matching TRBD1. After removal of 3 bases from V and 6 bases from J, the junction contained 1 base not matched to a gene. CDR1 is SGHDN and CDR2 is FVKESK in the germline V gene. CDR3 length: 13 amino acids. CDR3 sequence: CASSHGTGAEAFF. The CDR3 region has the DNA TGTGCCAGCAGCCACGGGACAGGGGCTGAAGCTTTCTTT. Filled out from reference TRBV14 and TRBJ1-1, the complete variable domain reads EAGVTQFPSHSVIEKGQTVTLRCDPISGHDNLYWYRRVMGKEIKFLLHFVKESKQDESGMPNNRFLAERTGGTYSTLKVQPAELEDSGVYFCASSHGTGAEAFFGQGTRLTVV.

This sequence joins TRBV25-1 and TRBJ2-7; TRBD1 matches at 9 bases. CDR1 is MGHDK and CDR2 is SYGVNS in the germline V gene. The length of the CDR3 is 14 residues. V gave up 5 bases and J gave up 3 bases; unmatched junction bases: 5. CDR3 DNA: TGTGCCAGCAGTCCGACAGGGGGGCTCTACGAGCAGTACTTC. This sequence encodes CASSPTGGLYEQYF.

The chain links TRBV28 to TRBJ2-5; a possible D gene is TRBD2 (5 bases). The J call is uncertain, as TRBJ2-7 better fits the DNA end. In germline, CDR1 is MDHEN, CDR2 SYDVKM. The length of the CDR3 is 14 residues. CDR3 region: CASTDGISSYEQYF. The CDR3, as DNA: TGTGCCAGCACCGACGGGATCTCCTCCTACGAGCAGTACTTC.

The J gene is TRBJ2-5, the V gene TRBV27; 7 positions match TRBD2. The assigned J gene may be wrong: the sequence end matches TRBJ2-7 better. The V gene's germline CDR1 is MNHEY and CDR2 SMNVEV (reference sequence). CDR3 length: 15 amino acids. CDR3 in DNA: TGTGCCAGCAGTTTTCTAGCGGCTAGCTCCTACGAGCAGTACTTC. Its protein product is CASSFLAASSYEQYF.